Sequencing of this T cell receptor beta chain was carried out in a study of blood T cell repertoires in COVID-19. The table came from immunoSEQ multiplex PCR; TCRdb's copy has only in-frame clones and leaves some out. The sample holds about 300,000 clones, around 85% seen once. Seattle patients were enrolled during active infection and followed longitudinally. V was trimmed by 1 base and J by 8 bases, leaving 20 bases between them. The CDR3 is 15 amino acids. CDR1 and CDR2 from the germline V gene are GTSNPN and SVGIG (reference sequence). The sequence was obtained from a human donor with COVID-19, enrolled during active disease. The donor label of this sample is uncertain. The chain has TRBV30 and TRBJ1-2; a weak D match, TRBD1 (5 bases). Sequences were obtained from peripheral blood. CDR3 sequence reads: CAWSGGSRQGKGYTF. CDR3 bases: TGTGCCTGGAGTGGGGGCTCGAGGCAGGGCAAAGGCTACACCTTC.